The clone carrying this T cell receptor (beta chain) showed up just once. CD8 memory fractions consisted of CD45RO+ and CCR7-negative CD45RA+ TemRA cells together. This sample stems from a study of shared clonotypes between healthy human individuals. The table came from immunoSEQ multiplex PCR; TCRdb's copy has only in-frame clones and leaves some out. The repertoire holds more than 550,000 clones, with roughly 91% as singletons. There are 18 residues in the CDR3. The chain is built from TRBV21-1 and TRBJ2-7; the D segment call TRBD1 is taken from the table without a DNA check. TRBV21-1 is a pseudogene. The sequenced sample consisted of memory CD8+ T cells from PBMCs. The subset is: CD45RO+ cells pooled with CCR7-negative TemRA cells. The receptor was derived from a man between 18 and 35 years old in good health. Some clones in this sample may be carry-over from other donors' samples. Here the CDR3 DNA reads TGTGCCAGCAGCAAAAGGGGCGGAGGACAGGGCGGCAGATACGAGCAGTACTTC. Its protein is CASSKRGGGQGGRYEQYF.